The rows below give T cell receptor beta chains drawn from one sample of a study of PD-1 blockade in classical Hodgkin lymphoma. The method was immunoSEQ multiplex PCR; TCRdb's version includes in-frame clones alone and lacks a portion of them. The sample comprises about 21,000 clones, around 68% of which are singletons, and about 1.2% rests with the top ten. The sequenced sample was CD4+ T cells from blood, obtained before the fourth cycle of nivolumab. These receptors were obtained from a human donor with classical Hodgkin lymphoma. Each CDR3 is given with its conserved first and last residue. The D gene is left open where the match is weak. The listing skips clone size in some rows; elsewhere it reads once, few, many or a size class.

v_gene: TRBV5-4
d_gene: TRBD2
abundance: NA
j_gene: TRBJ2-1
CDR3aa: CASSLRAGGLNEQFF
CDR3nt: TGTGCCAGCAGCTTGCGTGCGGGGGGGCTCAATGAGCAGTTCTTC

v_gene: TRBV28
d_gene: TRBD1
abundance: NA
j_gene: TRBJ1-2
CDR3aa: CASSRTGGRRNYGYTF
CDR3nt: TGTGCCAGCAGTCGGACAGGGGGGCGAAGGAACTATGGCTACACCTTC

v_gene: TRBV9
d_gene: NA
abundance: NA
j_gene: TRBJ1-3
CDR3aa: CASSPPLGGRLIPGNTIYF
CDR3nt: TGTGCCAGCAGCCCCCCCTTAGGGGGAAGACTAATACCTGGAAACACCATATATTTT

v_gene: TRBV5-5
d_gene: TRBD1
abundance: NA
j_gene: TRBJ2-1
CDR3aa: CASSKPGQGMNEQFF
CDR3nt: TGTGCCAGCAGCAAGCCGGGACAGGGGATGAATGAGCAGTTCTTC

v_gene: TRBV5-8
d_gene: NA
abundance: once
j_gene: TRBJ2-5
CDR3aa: CASSPGDRTETQYF
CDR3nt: TGTGCCAGCAGCCCGGGAGACCGGACAGAGACCCAGTACTTC

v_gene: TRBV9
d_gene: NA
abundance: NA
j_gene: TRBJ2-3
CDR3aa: CASSRLSDTQYF
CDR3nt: TGTGCCAGCAGCCGACTTTCAGATACGCAGTATTTT

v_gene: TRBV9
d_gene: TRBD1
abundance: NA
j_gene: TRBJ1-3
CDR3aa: CASSPPGQGPSGNTIYF
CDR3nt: TGTGCCAGCAGCCCCCCGGGACAGGGGCCCTCTGGAAACACCATATATTTT

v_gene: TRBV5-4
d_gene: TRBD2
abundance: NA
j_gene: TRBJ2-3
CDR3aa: CASSSGLAGASTDTQYF
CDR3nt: TGTGCCAGCAGCAGCGGACTAGCGGGGGCTAGCACAGATACGCAGTATTTT

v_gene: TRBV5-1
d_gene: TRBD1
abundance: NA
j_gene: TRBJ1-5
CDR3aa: CASSFGQGGQPQHF
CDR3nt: TGCGCCAGCAGCTTCGGACAGGGGGGTCAGCCCCAGCATTTT

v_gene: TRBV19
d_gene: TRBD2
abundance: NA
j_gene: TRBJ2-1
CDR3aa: CASSRNSGGAFDEQFF
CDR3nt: TGTGCCAGTAGTCGGAATAGCGGGGGGGCCTTCGATGAGCAGTTCTTC

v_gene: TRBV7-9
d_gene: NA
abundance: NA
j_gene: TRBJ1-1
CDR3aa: CASSLWVLGRNTEAFF
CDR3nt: TGTGCCAGCAGCTTGTGGGTCCTGGGACGGAACACTGAAGCTTTCTTT

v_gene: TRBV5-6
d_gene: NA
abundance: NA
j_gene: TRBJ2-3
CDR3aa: CASSLPDRFPDTQYF
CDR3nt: TGTGCCAGCAGCCTCCCCGACAGGTTCCCAGATACGCAGTATTTT

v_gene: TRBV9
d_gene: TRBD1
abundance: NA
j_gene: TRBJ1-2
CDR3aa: CASSVGYGTGMVEVVYGYTF
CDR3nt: TGTGCCAGCAGCGTAGGTTACGGGACAGGGATGGTGGAAGTTGTCTATGGCTACACCTTC

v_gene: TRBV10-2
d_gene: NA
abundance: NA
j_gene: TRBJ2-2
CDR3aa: CASKSSTGELFF
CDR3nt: TGCGCCAGCAAGTCGAGTACCGGGGAGCTGTTTTTT

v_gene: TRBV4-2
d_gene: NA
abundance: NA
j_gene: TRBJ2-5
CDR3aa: CASSDVGGPETQYF
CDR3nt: TGTGCCAGCTCCGACGTGGGGGGCCCAGAGACCCAGTACTTC

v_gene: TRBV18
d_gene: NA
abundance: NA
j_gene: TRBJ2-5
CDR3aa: CASSPAGETQYF
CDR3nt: TGTGCCAGCTCACCGGCCGGGGAGACCCAGTACTTC

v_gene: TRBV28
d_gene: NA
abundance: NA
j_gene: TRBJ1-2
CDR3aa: CASYGQLPGEANYGYTF
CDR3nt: TGTGCCAGCTACGGACAGTTACCCGGCGAGGCTAACTATGGCTACACCTTC

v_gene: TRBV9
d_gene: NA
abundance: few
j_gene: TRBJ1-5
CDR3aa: CASSVSGLDNQPQHF
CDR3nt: TGTGCCAGCAGCGTATCAGGGCTGGACAATCAGCCCCAGCATTTT

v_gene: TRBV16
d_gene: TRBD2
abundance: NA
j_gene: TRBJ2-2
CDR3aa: CASSQSLFSGLAGATNTGELFF
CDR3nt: TGTGCCAGCAGCCAAAGCCTTTTTTCGGGACTAGCGGGGGCCACGAACACCGGGGAGCTGTTTTTT

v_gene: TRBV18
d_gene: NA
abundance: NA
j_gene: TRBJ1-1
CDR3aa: CASSPQRLGTEAFF
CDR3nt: TGTGCCAGCTCACCACAAAGGTTGGGCACTGAAGCTTTCTTT

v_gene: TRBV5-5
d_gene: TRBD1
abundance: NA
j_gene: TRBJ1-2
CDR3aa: CASSLGRQGANGYTF
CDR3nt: TGTGCCAGCAGCTTGGGGCGGCAGGGGGCAAATGGCTACACCTTC

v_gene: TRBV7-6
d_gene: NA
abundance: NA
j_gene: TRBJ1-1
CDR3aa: CASSPRRGDTSEAFF
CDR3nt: TGTGCCAGCAGCCCCCGGCGGGGGGACACCAGTGAAGCTTTCTTT

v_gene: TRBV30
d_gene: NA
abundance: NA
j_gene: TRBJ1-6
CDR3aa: CATRAGFYNSPLHF
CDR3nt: TGTGCCACAAGGGCGGGTTTTTATAATTCACCCCTCCACTTT

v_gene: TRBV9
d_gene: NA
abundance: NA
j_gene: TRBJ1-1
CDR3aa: CASSVVGGETEAFF
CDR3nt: TGTGCCAGCAGCGTAGTAGGGGGAGAAACTGAAGCTTTCTTT

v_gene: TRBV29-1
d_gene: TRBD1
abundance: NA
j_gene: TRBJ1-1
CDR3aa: CSVGGTGERAFF
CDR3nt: TGCAGCGTGGGGGGAACAGGGGAAAGGGCTTTCTTT

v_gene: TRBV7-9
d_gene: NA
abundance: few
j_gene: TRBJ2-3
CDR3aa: CASSHLSVGGAHDTQYF
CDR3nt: TGTGCCAGCAGCCATCTCAGCGTGGGGGGGGCCCACGATACGCAGTATTTT

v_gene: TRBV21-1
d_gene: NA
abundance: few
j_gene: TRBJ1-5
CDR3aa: CASWQGANQPQHF
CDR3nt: TGTGCCAGCTGGCAGGGTGCCAATCAGCCCCAGCATTTT

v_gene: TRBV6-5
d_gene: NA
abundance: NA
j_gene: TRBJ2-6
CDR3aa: CASSLLSGANVLTF
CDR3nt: TGTGCCAGCAGTTTACTCTCTGGGGCCAACGTCCTGACTTTC

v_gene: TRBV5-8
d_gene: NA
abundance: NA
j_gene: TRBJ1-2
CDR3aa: CASSLTGTGGGYGYTF
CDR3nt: TGTGCCAGCAGCTTAACCGGGACTGGCGGGGGCTATGGCTACACCTTC

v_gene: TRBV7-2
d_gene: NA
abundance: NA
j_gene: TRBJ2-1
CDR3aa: CASSFGIYNEQFF
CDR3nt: TGTGCCAGCAGCTTCGGCATTTACAATGAGCAGTTCTTC

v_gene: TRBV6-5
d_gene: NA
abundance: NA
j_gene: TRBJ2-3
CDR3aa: CASSSLQGLRTDTQYF
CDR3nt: TGTGCCAGCAGTTCCCTCCAGGGTTTGCGCACAGATACGCAGTATTTT

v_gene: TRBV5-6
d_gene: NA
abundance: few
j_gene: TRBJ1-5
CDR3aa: CASSLDRASNQPQHF
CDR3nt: TGTGCCAGCAGCTTGGACAGGGCAAGCAATCAGCCCCAGCATTTT

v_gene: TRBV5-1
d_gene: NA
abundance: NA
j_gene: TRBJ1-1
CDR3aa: CASSLAGQREAFF
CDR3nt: TGCGCCAGCAGCTTGGCCGGCCAGCGTGAAGCTTTCTTT